This T cell receptor (beta chain) was identified during a study of CD8 T cells in ankylosing spondylitis. This clonotype has a count of ten or more. Germline and junction disagree at one end, which may indicate a read error. Using its own MiXCR run on the 5' RACE reads, TCRdb lists one record per CDR3 protein. Counted here are around 53,000 distinct CDR3 sequences, approximately 8% occurring once; the ten biggest clones make up over 6.5%. Germline assignment: CDR1 DFQATT and CDR2 SNEGSKA (reference sequence). The CDR3 runs to 14 residues. The V gene is TRBV20-1, the J gene TRBJ2-5; TRBD2 might be the D (5 bases). The source is a female donor with ankylosing spondylitis or in good health (not recorded which). Sequences were obtained from blood, either unsorted or a sorted T cell fraction (not recorded which). In DNA form, the CDR3 reads TGCAATGCTAGAGATTTCCGACTACAAGAGACCCAGTACTTC. Encoded protein: CNARDFRLQETQYF.